This T cell receptor (beta chain) was sequenced in a study of glioma-infiltrating T cells after dendritic cell vaccination (dated by TCRdb to 2015 to 2016). Regarding the complete study: The cohort comprised roughly 15 glioblastoma patients from Phase I and II dendritic cell vaccination trials, 9 newly diagnosed and 6 with recurrent disease. Survival after dendritic cell vaccination was correlated with TCR sequencing metrics such as TIL content and the overlap between tumor and blood repertoires. Between the early 2000s and the early 2010s, the patients were given dendritic cell vaccination pulsed with autologous tumor lysate. Three intradermal dendritic cell vaccine injections were administered to patients at biweekly intervals in the arm below the axilla. Deep sequencing of TCR beta CDR3 regions was used to quantify tumor-infiltrating lymphocyte content and compare tumor and blood repertoires in dendritic cell-vaccinated glioblastoma patients. The vaccine was prepared from monocyte-derived dendritic cells that were cultured for seven days with IL-4 and GM-CSF and then pulsed overnight with autologous tumor lysate. What the authors observed across the whole study: Longer time to progression and overall survival after dendritic cell vaccination were predicted by higher estimated pretreatment TIL content. The cohort was small and heterogeneous, only a few patients had full blood and tumor sets, and even fewer had initial-recurrent tumor pairs. The TCR overlap response model with three groups was called speculative and said to need prospective validation. TCR clonality showed no direct relationship with survival, which suggests that a diverse polyclonal response may matter.

The germline V gene yields MNHNS for CDR1 and SASEGT for CDR2. The CDR3 has 15 amino acids, counting the end cysteine and phenylalanine. Only the CDR3 portion is preserved as DNA: 45 bases, with reading frame beginning at the first base. V sheds 1 base and J sheds 4 bases, leaving 11 bases between their ends. Concerning this clone: The antigen this receptor binds is unknown. Within one base of it there is no much larger clone, and no base qualities were kept.

Patients were selected for having adequate residual fresh-frozen tumor tissue and more than two years of available survival data. None of the glioblastoma patients carried an isocitrate dehydrogenase mutation, although molecular status otherwise varied. PBMC were collected before vaccination, two weeks after the third vaccination, and at tumor progression if progression occurred. The Qiagen DNeasy Blood extraction Kit was used to extract genomic DNA. The immunoSEQ assay amplified TCRB CDR3 regions from about 2 micrograms of genomic DNA, or from all available DNA when less than that amount was available. Multiplex PCR used 60 forward primers for TCR V beta segments and 13 reverse primers for J beta segments. Synthetic control templates were spiked into each sample at limiting dilution to estimate reads per starting template. Sequencing produced 87 bp reads on the Illumina HiSeq System. Per the source publication's procedure: PCR and sequencing errors were removed by a nearest neighbor algorithm that merged closely related sequences. TCR overlap was measured as the percentage of unique tumor TCR beta sequences that were also present in the peripheral blood of the same patient. Sourced from immuneACCESS, this table was stored by TCRdb with only in-frame sequences that have V and J called. A share of the clones is absent; for the studies checked, an unresolved V gene accounts for under half, and the remainder has no known explanation. The V and J calls and clone size are taken from that table; D and trimming were inferred from the DNA. Here the sample has approximately 100,000 clones; 79% occur a single time. The ten largest clones capture approximately 5.9% of the sample.

Rearrangement joined TRBV6-1 to TRBJ1-3; the best D guess is TRBD1, with 6 bases matching. The material was blood, obtained before dendritic cell vaccination. This TCR came from a human donor with glioblastoma. The DNA sequence is TGTGCCAGCAGTGAAGTATTCAGGGGCGGAAACACCATATATTTT. Translated, it reads CASSEVFRGGNTIYF.